This T cell receptor beta chain was obtained from a study of CD4 T cells in relation to SARS-CoV-2 and coronaviruses. Study at large: The negative reference was HIV-1 Nef peptide pool or peptide-free culture.

On this clone itself: No antigen is known for it.

Study results and limitations: In around 67% of donors, memory CD4+ clonotypes crossrecognized SARS-CoV-2 and at least one common cold coronavirus spike.

Assay used: immunoSEQ multiplex PCR; TCRdb lists only in-frame clones, some missing. The sample consists of about 29,000 clones, 60% to 85% of them appearing once. Before the COVID-19 pandemic, during about 2011-2019, CD4+ T cells were taken from unexposed donors. Isolation of CD4+ T cells took place after approximately 10 days in culture. As cell numbers allowed, unexposed-donor CD4+ T cells faced SARS-CoV-2 S/N and four cold-coronavirus spikes. The TCR was taken from a human donor in good health. Sample: CD4+ T cells from PBMCs, cultured in vitro.

The CDR3 nucleotides read TGTGCCAGCAGTCACCAGGGGGACCAAGAGACCCAGTACTTC. Translating it yields CASSHQGDQETQYF. The gene calls are TRBV2 and TRBJ2-5; 7 positions match TRBD1. J was trimmed by 0 bases and V by 5 bases; bases with no gene match: 3. Germline V gene lookup returns CDR1 SNHLY and CDR2 FYNNEI. This CDR3 spans 14 amino acids.